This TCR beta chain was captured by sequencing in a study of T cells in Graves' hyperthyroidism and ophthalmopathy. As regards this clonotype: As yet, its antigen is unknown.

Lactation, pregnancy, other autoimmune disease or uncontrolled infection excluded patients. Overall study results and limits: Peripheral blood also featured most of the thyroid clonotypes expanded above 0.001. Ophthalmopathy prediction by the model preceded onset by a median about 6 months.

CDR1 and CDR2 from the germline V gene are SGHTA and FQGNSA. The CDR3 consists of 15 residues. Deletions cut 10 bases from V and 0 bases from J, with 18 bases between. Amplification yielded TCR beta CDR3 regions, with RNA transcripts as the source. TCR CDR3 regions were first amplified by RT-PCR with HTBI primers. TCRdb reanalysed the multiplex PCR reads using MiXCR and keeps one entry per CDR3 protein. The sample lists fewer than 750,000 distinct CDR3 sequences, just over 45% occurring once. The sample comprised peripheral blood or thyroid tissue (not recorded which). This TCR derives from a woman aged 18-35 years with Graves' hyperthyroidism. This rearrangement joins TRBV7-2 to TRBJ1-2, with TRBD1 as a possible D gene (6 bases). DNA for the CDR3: TGTGCCAACAGGCTAGACCCAGGGGCTAACTATGGCTACACCTTC. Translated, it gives CANRLDPGANYGYTF.